This entry is about one TCR beta chain. The antigen remains unidentified. These data belong to a study of T cells in Graves' hyperthyroidism and ophthalmopathy. Notes on the study in general: Most thyroid clonotypes that were expanded above 0.001 also turned up in blood. Ophthalmopathy was model-predicted a median approximately 6.4 months pre-onset.

Amplification of TCR beta CDR3 regions was performed using RNA transcripts as template. Carried out on the TCR CDR3, a first-round RT-PCR used the HTBI primer set. TCRdb called the multiplex PCR reads again in MiXCR, with one record for every CDR3 protein. The top ten clones hold 39% of a sample with about 290,000 distinct CDR3 sequences, around 20% of them seen once. V was shortened by 0 bases and J by 5 bases, with 14 bases between the two germline ends. The CDR3 has 16 amino acids. Germline CDR1 and CDR2: SGHVS and FQNEAQ. The chain recombines TRBV7-8 with TRBJ1-5; D may be TRBD1 (6 bases). Sequencing used blood. The sequence came from a man aged 45 to 65 with Graves' ophthalmopathy. The CDR3 spells CASSLASGGAHQPQHF. CDR3 coding DNA: TGTGCCAGCAGCTTAGCCTCCGGGGGCGCCCATCAGCCCCAGCATTTT.